A single sample gave rise to the 17 T cell receptor beta chains below, sequenced in a study of T cell changes during pregnancy in multiple sclerosis. This table comes from immunoSEQ multiplex PCR, and its TCRdb copy is limited to in-frame clones, with some not included. The sample lists about 67,000 clones; 80% to 95% were seen once. The material sequenced was peripheral blood, taken in the first trimester of pregnancy. The receptors derive from a female donor in good health, enrolled as a control in a pregnancy study.

The chain recombines TRBV5-4 with TRBJ1-2; 8 nucleotides align to TRBD1. V shed 3 bases, J shed 7 bases, and the junction held 8 bases outside the gene matches. Germline CDR1 and CDR2: SGHNT and YYREEE (reference sequence). The CDR3 totals 14 residues. CDR3 loop: CASSSGTGVSGYTF. The DNA for the CDR3 is TGTGCCAGCAGCTCCGGGACAGGCGTTTCTGGCTACACCTTC.

The chain recombines TRBV27 with TRBJ2-7; 7 bases are a match to TRBD1. CDR3 size: 15 residues. Per the germline V gene, CDR1 is MNHEY and CDR2 is SMNVEV (reference sequence). Trimming at V came to 6 bases and at J to 0 bases, leaving 8 bases not matched to a gene. The CDR3 DNA reads TGTGCCAGCAGAATGCATTGGGACAGCTCCTACGAGCAGTACTTC. Translated, it gives CASRMHWDSSYEQYF.

V gene TRBV18 combines with J gene TRBJ2-5; no clear D. This CDR3 spans 12 amino acids. V lost 1 base to trimming and J lost 5 bases, with 5 bases between them. Germline loops: CDR1 KGHSH, CDR2 LQKENI. CDR3 coding DNA: TGTGCCAGCTCACCACGAGATGAGACCCAGTACTTC. It codes for CASSPRDETQYF.

The chain uses TRBV5-4 and TRBJ1-1; D is unclear. The CDR3 has 15 residues. Between the trimmed V and J ends, which lost 4 bases and 1 base, there was a span of 14 bases. CDR1 is SGHNT and CDR2 is YYREEE in the germline V gene (reference sequence). CDR3 sequence reads: CASSDLMSPNTEAFF. The CDR3 nucleotides are TGTGCCAGCAGCGATCTCATGAGCCCGAACACTGAAGCTTTCTTT. The whole variable domain, remainder taken from reference TRBV5-4 and TRBJ1-1, is ETGVTQSPTHLIKTRGQQVTLRCSSQSGHNTVSWYQQALGQGPQFIFQYYREEENGRGNFPPRFSGLQFPNYSSELNVNALELDDSALYLCASSDLMSPNTEAFFGQGTRLTVV.

This clone has just one count. This rearrangement joins TRBV5-6 to TRBJ2-1; D gene ambiguous. CDR3 length equals 15 residues. Germline values: CDR1 SGHDT, CDR2 YYEEEE. V lost 0 bases to trimming and J lost 0 bases, with 7 bases between them. This chain's CDR3 is CASSLEPGSYNEQFF. In DNA form, the CDR3 reads TGTGCCAGCAGCTTGGAGCCCGGCTCCTACAATGAGCAGTTCTTC. Full variable domain (rest looked up from reference TRBV5-6 and TRBJ2-1): DAGVTQSPTHLIKTRGQQVTLRCSPKSGHDTVSWYQQALGQGPQFIFQYYEEEERQRGNFPDRFSGHQFPNYSSELNVNALLLGDSALYLCASSLEPGSYNEQFFGPGTRLTVL.

J is TRBJ1-5 and V is TRBV28; a weak D match, TRBD1 (5 bases). Germline V gene sequence: CDR1 MDHEN, CDR2 SYDVKM. V lost 7 bases and J lost 3, with 13 bases in between. The CDR3 extends over 14 amino acids. CDR3 in DNA: TGTGCCAGCAATCGGGGGAGGGTCAATCAGCCCCAGCATTTT. This gives the protein CASNRGRVNQPQHF.

This rearrangement joins TRBV4-1 to TRBJ1-5; D is possibly TRBD1 (5 bases). Trimming took off 5 bases at V and 4 bases at J, with 18 bases between the two ends. The CDR3 extends over 16 amino acids. CDR1 and CDR2 from the germline V gene are MGHRA and YSYEKL. CDR3 loop: CASSGAPGRGNQPQHF. The CDR3 DNA reads as TGCGCCAGCAGCGGGGCGCCGGGGCGGGGAAATCAGCCCCAGCATTTT.

This chain connects TRBV19 to TRBJ2-3; possibly TRBD2 for D (5 bases). The CDR3 is 15 amino acids. Per germline, CDR1 LNHDA and CDR2 SQIVND (reference sequence). Trimming removed 3 bases at V and 2 bases at J, with 12 bases between. The CDR3, as DNA: TGTGCCAGTAGTATGGACTTGCTACTCACAGATACGCAGTATTTT. It is translated as CASSMDLLLTDTQYF.

This rearrangement joins TRBV5-5 to TRBJ2-7; D uncertain. Trimming shortened V by 4 bases and J by 3 bases, and 5 bases separated the two germline ends. Germline V gene sequence: CDR1 SGHKS, CDR2 YYEKEE (reference sequence). The CDR3 is 11 amino acids. The CDR3 loop reads CASSANYEQYF. In nucleotides, the CDR3 is TGTGCCAGCAGCGCTAACTACGAGCAGTACTTC.

CDR3 DNA: TGTGCCAGCAGCTCCTCAACGGACAGGGCGGGAGAAGAGACCCAGTACTTC. Its protein product is CASSSSTDRAGEETQYF. This sequence joins TRBV7-9 and TRBJ2-5, with D perhaps matching TRBD1 (8 bases). V was cut by 4 bases and J by 3 bases, with 21 bases left in between. CDR1 and CDR2 from the germline V gene are SEHNR and FQNEAQ (reference sequence). This CDR3 is built from 17 residues.

This chain uses TRBV6-5 with TRBJ2-2, with 7 bases identical to TRBD2. The CDR3 is 16 amino acids. Germline-derived CDR1 and CDR2 are MNHEY and SVGAGI. V was pared by 2 bases and J by 3 bases, with 6 bases of the junction left unmatched. CDR3 region: CASSYGREYDTGELFF. DNA for the CDR3: TGTGCCAGCAGTTACGGGCGGGAGTATGACACCGGGGAGCTGTTTTTT.

The J gene is TRBJ1-5, the V gene TRBV28; D might be TRBD1 (5 bases). CDR3 size: 15 residues. Germline CDR1 reads MDHEN; CDR2 reads SYDVKM. The germline V and J ends were trimmed by 3 bases and 2 bases, with 11 bases remaining between them. The CDR3 DNA follows: TGTGCCAGCAGTTTTGCGGGGCCGGGCAATCAGCCCCAGCATTTT. Encoded protein: CASSFAGPGNQPQHF. Supplemented by reference TRBV28 and TRBJ1-5, the full variable domain reads DVKVTQSSRYLVKRTGEKVFLECVQDMDHENMFWYRQDPGLGLRLIYFSYDVKMKEKGDIPEGYSVSREKKERFSLILESASTNQTSMYLCASSFAGPGNQPQHFGDGTRLSIL.

The chain uses TRBV5-1 and TRBJ2-1, with a possible D match to TRBD2 (6 bases). Germline V gene lookup returns CDR1 SGHRS and CDR2 YFSETQ. The ends were cut back, 4 bases at V and 7 bases at J, with 15 bases in the middle. The CDR3 sequence is 14 residues long. In DNA, the CDR3 is TGCGCCAGCAGCCCCGGAGGGGTTAGAAATGAGCAGTTCTTC. Translating gives CASSPGGVRNEQFF.

The chain employs TRBV27 and TRBJ2-3, with 9 bases that match TRBD2. Germline assignment: CDR1 MNHEY and CDR2 SMNVEV (reference sequence). This CDR3 comprises 19 residues. V dropped 4 bases and J dropped 1; count of bases not matched to a gene: 15. The CDR3 DNA follows: TGTGCCAGCAGTTCGACTAGCGGAGACGATGATGTGGGCACAGATACGCAGTATTTT. It yields the protein CASSSTSGDDDVGTDTQYF.

The V and J genes are TRBV27 and TRBJ2-1, with 11 bases fitting TRBD2. Germline-derived CDR1 and CDR2 are MNHEY and SMNVEV (reference sequence). CDR3 length: 15 residues. V lost 6 bases to trimming and J lost 4 bases; unmatched junction nucleotides: 5. The DNA for the CDR3 is TGTGCCAGCAGCCTAACTAGCGGGAGTTACAATGAGCAGTTCTTC. Translation: CASSLTSGSYNEQFF.

V is TRBV5-1 and J is TRBJ2-5; 7 bases agree with TRBD2. Germline V lookup: CDR1 SGHRS, CDR2 YFSETQ. The CDR3 sequence is 14 residues long. The trim removed 0 bases at V and 5 bases at J, leaving 4 bases unmatched. The CDR3 sequence is CASSLEAGAETQYF. The DNA for the CDR3 is TGCGCCAGCAGCTTGGAGGCGGGAGCGGAGACCCAGTACTTC.

The rearrangement joins TRBV9 to TRBJ1-1; no definite D call. V dropped 0 bases and J dropped 5 bases, with 11 bases sitting between them. The CDR3 consists of 14 residues. Looked up from germline, CDR1 is SGDLS and CDR2 is YYNGEE. CDR3 sequence reads: CASSVVEGSTEAFF. CDR3 sequence (DNA): TGTGCCAGCAGCGTAGTAGAGGGATCGACTGAAGCTTTCTTT.